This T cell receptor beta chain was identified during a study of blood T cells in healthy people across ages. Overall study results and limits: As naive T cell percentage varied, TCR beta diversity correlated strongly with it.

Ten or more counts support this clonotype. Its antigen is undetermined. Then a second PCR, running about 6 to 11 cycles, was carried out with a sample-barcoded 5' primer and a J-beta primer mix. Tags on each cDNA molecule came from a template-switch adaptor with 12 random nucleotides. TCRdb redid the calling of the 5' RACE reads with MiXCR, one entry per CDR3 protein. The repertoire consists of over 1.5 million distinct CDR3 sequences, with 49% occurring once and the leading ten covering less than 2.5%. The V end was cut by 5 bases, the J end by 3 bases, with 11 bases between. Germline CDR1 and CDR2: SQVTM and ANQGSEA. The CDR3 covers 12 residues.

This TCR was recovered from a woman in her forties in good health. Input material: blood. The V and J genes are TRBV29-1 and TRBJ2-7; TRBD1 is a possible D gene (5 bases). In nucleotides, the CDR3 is TGCAGCGTTCCTGACAGATACTACGAGCAGTACTTC. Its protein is CSVPDRYYEQYF.